Reported below is one T cell receptor (beta chain). The sample comes from a study of blood T cells in healthy people across ages. CDR3 length equals 16 residues. Looked up from germline, CDR1 is LGHDT and CDR2 is YNNKEL (reference sequence). Trimming stripped 3 bases from V and 2 bases from J, with 16 bases between. Together with a sample-barcoded 5' primer, a J-beta primer mix was included in a second PCR lasting about 6 to 11 cycles. The study obtained at least 2.5 million CDR3-containing paired-end reads from every sample. TCRdb reanalysed the 5' RACE reads using MiXCR and keeps one entry per CDR3 protein. The sample has roughly 1.6 million distinct CDR3 sequences, approximately 32% seen once. The study recruited healthy Caucasian donors from Russia who were aged about 6 to 95. The authors isolated at least 6 million PBMCs per sample.

The chain combines TRBV3-1 with TRBJ2-5; a weak D match, TRBD2 (7 bases). Sample: blood. The TCR sequence derives from a woman aged 25-40 years in good health. CDR3 region: CASSQEGGAVQETQYF. DNA for the CDR3: TGTGCCAGCAGCCAGGAGGGGGGGGCGGTACAAGAGACCCAGTACTTC.